The clone carrying this TCR beta chain occurred once. In the original workflow: How many nucleated cells were present was estimated from reference gene primer amplification. Produced via immunoSEQ multiplex PCR; TCRdb's table is partial and in-frame only. The DNA was the basis for D and trimming; V, J and clone size are from that table. The sample contains 200,000 to 250,000 clones, around 84% of which appear only once. These data belong to a study of blood T cell repertoires in COVID-19. Overall study: Specimens from acute and convalescent COVID-19 originated in the United States, Italy and Spain. T cells, B-cell-depleted T cells, or PBMCs provided the cDNA or gDNA that served as material.

The germline V gene encodes CDR1 SGHTA and CDR2 FQGNSA. The CDR3 runs 15 residues. Trimming removed 4 bases from V and 4 bases from J, with 14 bases in between. The receptor comes from a man aged 25 to 45 with active or convalescent COVID-19. Sequencing input: peripheral blood. The chain employs TRBV7-2 and TRBJ2-1; no clear D gene. CDR3: CASSYGDPRYNEQFF. For the CDR3, the DNA is TGTGCCAGCAGCTACGGAGATCCGCGGTACAATGAGCAGTTCTTC.